One and the same sample provided the 26 T cell receptor beta chains below, sequenced in a study of tumor and adjacent non-tumor tissue in lung cancer. Three rounds of nested PCR, following a modified ARM-PCR protocol, produced the TCRbeta library. TCRdb re-called the multiplex PCR reads through MiXCR, storing one row per CDR3 protein. The table lists 90,000 to 130,000 distinct CDR3 sequences, approximately 87% of them singletons. The template was RNA from unsorted bulk tissue. Material for sequencing was lung tumor tissue. The receptors here all came from a man aged 65 to 85 with non-small cell lung cancer.

Worth noting for this clonotype: The junction shows a germline mismatch at one end, possibly a read error. In nucleotides, the CDR3 is TGCGCTAGCAGCCACGATCCAGCGGGAGCTGAATACAATGAGCAGTTCTTC. It yields the protein CASSHDPAGAEYNEQFF. The genes are TRBV4-3 and TRBJ2-1; 8 nucleotides agree with TRBD2. Germline V CDR1 and CDR2: LGHNA, YSLEER. The CDR3 has 17 amino acids.

Concerning this clonotype: A junction end diverges from the germline sequence, so it may reflect a read error. The chain couples TRBV6-5 to TRBJ1-6; D gene uncertain. Germline values: CDR1 MNHEY, CDR2 SVGAGI. The CDR3 totals 12 residues. The CDR3 is CASANSNSPLHF. The CDR3 DNA sequence: TGTGCCAGCGCCAATAGTAATTCACCCCTTCACTTT.

This clonotype was counted many times. The chain has TRBV10-2 and TRBJ1-5, with TRBD1 identical over 9 bases. Germline trimming cut 6 bases from V and 7 bases from J; bases unmatched to any gene: 7. The CDR3 runs to 14 residues. Germline V gives CDR1 WSHSY, CDR2 SAAADI. The CDR3 nucleotides read TGCGCCAGCAGCTGGGACAGGGAGAACCAGCCCCAGCATTTT. The encoded protein is CASSWDRENQPQHF.

With respect to this clonotype: Its ends do not fully match the called genes, so a read error is possible. V is TRBV28 and J is TRBJ1-5; D perhaps matches TRBD1 (5 bases). The germline V gene has CDR1 MDHEN and CDR2 SYDVKM. This CDR3 region has 13 residues. CDR3 nucleotide sequence: TGTGCCAGCAGTGTGGTGGGGACCCAGCCCCAACATTTT. Residues: CASSVVGTQPQHF.

Remarks on this clonotype: Compared with germline, one end of the junction differs, possibly owing to a read error. The V gene is TRBV6-2 or TRBV6-3, the J gene TRBJ1-5, with D uncertain. Germline V lookup: CDR1 MNHEY, CDR2 SVGEGT. The CDR3 is made up of 16 amino acids. The CDR3 sequence: CASSSFLGISNEPQHF. DNA of the CDR3: TGTGCCAGCAGCTCTTTCCTAGGCATTAGCAATGAGCCCCAGCATTTC.

In this sample, this clonotype turned up once. One end of the junction varies from germline; a read error may be responsible. The V and J genes are TRBV29-1 and TRBJ2-3; 8 nucleotides agree with TRBD2. Looked up from germline, CDR1 is SQVTM and CDR2 is ANQGSEA. The CDR3 consists of 13 residues. In DNA, the CDR3 is TGCAGCATTGAGGCGGGGGGAAAGGATACGCAGTATTTT. Amino acid sequence: CSIEAGGKDTQYF.

About this clonotype: A read error may produce the germline difference seen at one junction end. The CDR3 DNA reads as TGCGCCAGCATCCCTAGCTTAGCGTACTCTAGGGCCAACGTCCTGACATTC. Translating it yields CASIPSLAYSRANVLTF. The chain carries TRBV10-2 and TRBJ2-6; possibly TRBD2 for D (5 bases). The germline gives CDR1 WSHSY, CDR2 SAAADI. This CDR3 region has 17 residues.

This clonotype was found many times. This is likely a read error, given that the CDR3 carries no conserved phenylalanine or tryptophan at its end. V is TRBV6-2 or TRBV6-3 and J is TRBJ1-4, with D hard to call. The ends were cut back, 7 bases at V and 6 bases at J, with 12 bases in the middle. The germline CDR1 and CDR2 sequences are MNHEY and SVGEGT. There are 13 residues in the CDR3. The CDR3 here is CASKNSGYEKLFL. The DNA for the CDR3 is TGTGCCAGCAAAAACTCGGGTTATGAAAAACTGTTTCTT.

About this clonotype itself: The missing conserved phenylalanine or tryptophan at the end of this CDR3 makes a read error likely. The chain has TRBV12-3 or TRBV12-4 and TRBJ1-2, with 7 bases identical to TRBD1. The CDR3 spans 15 residues. Written as DNA, the CDR3 is TGTGCCAGCACTTTATTGACAGGGTTTGGCCATGGCTACACCCTC. Translation: CASTLLTGFGHGYTL.

Comments on this clonotype: With a much larger clone just one base away, this may be a read error. The chain uses TRBV28 and TRBJ2-5; no clear D gene. CDR3 length: 12 residues. Germline CDR1 reads MDHEN; CDR2 reads SYDVKM. CDR3 residues: CTSSLTEETQYF. The CDR3 nucleotides read TGTACCAGCAGCCTGACGGAAGAGACCCAGTACTTC.

A word on this clonotype: Since no conserved phenylalanine or tryptophan closes the CDR3, a read error is the likely cause. The CDR3 here is CASSWRGGRADMQYL. The CDR3 coding sequence is TGCGCCAGCAGCTGGCGGGGGGGCCGGGCAGATATGCAGTATTTA. The V and J genes are TRBV5-4 and TRBJ2-3, with TRBD2 matching 9 bases. This CDR3 comprises 15 residues. In germline, CDR1 is SGHNT, CDR2 YYREEE (reference sequence).

The chain combines TRBV12-3 or TRBV12-4 with TRBJ2-3; 7 bases are a match to TRBD2. Trimming took 3 bases from V and 5 from J; bases not matched to a gene: 8. The CDR3 extends over 15 amino acids. The CDR3 is CASSFGGGWKDTQYF. The DNA for the CDR3 is TGTGCCAGCAGTTTCGGCGGGGGTTGGAAAGATACGCAGTATTTT.

Comment on this clonotype: An end of the junction differs from the germline gene, which may be a read error. CDR3 region: CRAELAGGPQFF. The CDR3 nucleotides are TGCCGTGCTGAGCTAGCGGGGGGGCCGCAGTTCTTC. The chain has TRBV20-1 and TRBJ2-1, with TRBD2 identical over 12 bases. The CDR3 is 12 amino acids. The germline gives CDR1 DFQATT, CDR2 SNEGSKA (reference sequence).

Comments on this clonotype: Its ends do not fully match the called genes, so a read error is possible. V usage is TRBV29-1 and J usage is TRBJ2-7; TRBD2 might be the D (7 bases). The CDR3 spans 15 residues. Germline V CDR1 and CDR2: SQVTM, ANQGSEA. CDR3 loop: CSIEGGRGCSYEQYF. DNA for the CDR3: TGCAGCATTGAGGGGGGGCGGGGATGCTCCTACGAGCAGTACTTC.

As regards this clonotype: The junction shows a germline mismatch at one end, possibly a read error. CDR3 loop: CAISTLNTGEPFF. CDR3 bases: TGTGCCATCAGCACATTAAACACCGGGGAGCCGTTTTTT. This chain joins TRBV10-3 and TRBJ2-2, with D possibly being TRBD2 (5 bases). This CDR3 is 13 amino acids long. In germline, CDR1 is ENHRY, CDR2 SYGVKD.

This clonotype showed up just once. Its ends do not fully match the called genes, so a read error is possible. V and J are TRBV4-2 and TRBJ2-5; TRBD2 aligns across 15 bases. The CDR3 is 16 amino acids. Germline V gives CDR1 LGHNA, CDR2 YNFKEQ. The CDR3 bases are TGTGCCAGCAGCCAAGGGACTAGCGGGAGGGCGGAGACACAATTCTTC. Translating gives CASSQGTSGRAETQFF.

The chain links TRBV29-1 to TRBJ2-3, with TRBD1 as a possible D gene (5 bases). The V end was cut by 8 bases, the J end by 6 bases, with 15 bases between. This CDR3 has 12 residues. CDR1 and CDR2 from the germline V gene are SQVTM and ANQGSEA. This CDR3 reads CSTMGPLDTQYF. CDR3 bases: TGCAGCACCATGGGGCCATTGGATACGCAGTATTTT.

About this clonotype itself: Its ends do not fully match the called genes, so a read error is possible. The genes are TRBV29-1 and TRBJ1-5, with D perhaps matching TRBD1 (6 bases). Per germline, CDR1 SQVTM and CDR2 ANQGSEA. CDR3 length equals 18 residues. In DNA form, the CDR3 reads TGCAGCGTGGAGGAACAGCCTAACAGGGCCCTCTTCAATCTGCCCCAGCATTTT. Translation: CSVEEQPNRALFNLPQHF. The variable domain in full, completed from reference TRBV29-1 and TRBJ1-5, reads SAVISQKPSRDICQRGTSLTIQCQVDSQVTMMFWYRQQPGQSLTLIATANQGSEATYESGFVIDKFPISRPNLTFSTLTVSNMSPEDSSIYLCSVEEQPNRALFNLPQHFGDGTRLSIL.

The gene calls are TRBV11-2 and TRBJ2-7, with 7 bases matching TRBD1. J gave up 6 bases and V 1 base, and 3 bases lay outside the gene matches. CDR3 size: 13 residues. The germline gives CDR1 SGHAT, CDR2 FQNNGV. DNA for the CDR3: TGTGCCAGCAGCTTAGCAGGGGGTCTCGAGCAGTACTTC. This translates into CASSLAGGLEQYF.

For this clonotype: This is likely a read error, given that the CDR3 carries no conserved phenylalanine or tryptophan at its end. The V and J genes are TRBV28 and TRBJ1-4; D is unclear. Trimming left V 2 bases short and J 8 bases short, with 6 bases between. Per the germline V gene, CDR1 is MDHEN and CDR2 is SYDVKM. CDR3 length: 12 amino acids. The CDR3: CASSLRPEKLFS. The CDR3 nucleotides read TGTGCCAGCAGTTTAAGACCCGAAAAACTGTTTTCT.

This chain connects TRBV11-2 to TRBJ2-1; possible D gene TRBD2, 5 bases. The CDR3 runs 15 residues. Trimming removed 7 bases at V and 7 bases at J, with 20 bases between. Germline V gene data show CDR1 as SGHAT and CDR2 as FQNNGV. CDR3 nucleotide sequence: TGTGCCAGCAATTTCGGAGGAACGGAGCGTAATGAGCAGTTCTTC. Its protein product is CASNFGGTERNEQFF.

There are many counts of this clonotype. The V call is TRBV6-2 or TRBV6-3, the J call TRBJ1-5; 7 nucleotides align to TRBD1. The CDR3 length is 15 residues. Germline V gene sequence: CDR1 MNHEY, CDR2 SVGEGT. V lost 5 bases to trimming and J lost 4 bases; unmatched junction nucleotides: 8. DNA of the CDR3: TGTGCCAGCAGTCGACAGGGAGTGGGGAATCAGCCCCAGCATTTT. This sequence encodes CASSRQGVGNQPQHF.

Remarks on this clonotype: A much larger clone is a single base away; this may be a read error. The chain couples TRBV6-6 to TRBJ2-1, with 14 bases matching TRBD2. CDR3 length: 13 residues. V trimming: 10 bases; J trimming: 8 bases; junction bases outside the gene matches: 4. Germline CDR1 reads MNHNY; CDR2 reads SVGAGI (reference sequence). The CDR3 DNA sequence: TGTGCCAACCAGACTAGCGGGAGGGATGAGCAGTTCTTC. Its translation: CANQTSGRDEQFF.

The gene calls are TRBV12-3 or TRBV12-4 and TRBJ2-6, with TRBD1 matching over 10 bases. V dropped 5 bases and J dropped 5; count of bases not matched to a gene: 9. There are 17 residues in the CDR3. The CDR3 here is CASSPRQGADRANVLTF. For the CDR3, the DNA is TGTGCCAGCAGTCCGAGACAGGGGGCGGATAGGGCCAACGTCCTGACTTTC.

Worth noting for this clonotype: Just one base apart from a much larger clone, this may be a read error. V is TRBV24-1 and J is TRBJ1-1, with D uncertain. Trimming stripped 5 bases from V and 4 bases from J, with 10 bases between. CDR1 is KGHDR, CDR2 SFDVKD, per germline. The CDR3 length is 13 residues. The CDR3 reads CATSGYRSTEAFF. In DNA, the CDR3 is TGTGCCACCAGTGGTTACAGAAGCACTGAAGCTTTCTTT.

With regard to this clonotype: A read error may produce the germline difference seen at one junction end. V and J are TRBV11-2 and TRBJ2-2, with 7 bases lining up with TRBD1. Germline V gene lookup returns CDR1 SGHAT and CDR2 FQNNGV. The CDR3 totals 16 residues. In nucleotides, the CDR3 is TGTGCCAATAGCTTAGTGGGCACAGGGGTTGCCGGGGAGCTCTTTTTT. As protein: CANSLVGTGVAGELFF.